Presented here are 13 T cell receptor beta chains from one specimen sequenced in a study of T cell responses to AZD1222 COVID-19 vaccine. The data were produced by immunoSEQ multiplex PCR, yet TCRdb's version contains in-frame clones alone and is incomplete. The top ten hold under 3.5% of the sample, which has more than 95,000 clones, more than 85% seen once. The sample in question was peripheral blood, obtained on day 0 of AZD1222 vaccination. Receptors were obtained from an adult in good health.

The rearrangement uses TRBV3-1 (or the pseudogene TRBV3-2) and TRBJ2-7; D remains ambiguous. Germline CDR1 LGHDT, CDR2 YNNKEL (reference sequence). Trimming stripped 0 bases from V and 6 bases from J, with 6 bases between. The CDR3 consists of 12 residues. The CDR3 loop is CASSQERSEQYF. DNA of the CDR3: TGTGCCAGCAGCCAAGAACGCAGCGAGCAGTACTTC.

This rearrangement joins TRBV11-2 to TRBJ1-2; 9 positions agree with TRBD1. Germline values: CDR1 SGHAT, CDR2 FQNNGV. The CDR3 length is 13 residues. V lost 5 bases and J lost 4; bases outside the gene matches: 2. The CDR3 sequence: CASSQTGGYGYTF. The DNA of the CDR3 is TGTGCCAGCAGCCAGACAGGGGGCTATGGCTACACCTTC.

The gene calls are TRBV23-1 and TRBJ1-1, with D perhaps matching TRBD1 (5 bases). TRBV23-1 has ORF status, its function being uncertain. CDR3 length: 15 residues. V was shortened by 8 bases and J by 1 base, with 17 bases between the two germline ends. CDR3 DNA sequence: TGCGCCAGCTCTCTAAGACAGAAAAGGAACACTGAAGCTTTCTTT. This sequence encodes CASSLRQKRNTEAFF.

The chain is built from TRBV28 and TRBJ2-7, with 11 positions matching TRBD2. The CDR3 covers 14 residues. The germline V gene encodes CDR1 MDHEN and CDR2 SYDVKM. V trimming: 7 bases; J trimming: 2 bases; junction bases outside the gene matches: 4. The CDR3 loop is CASTTTSGTYEQYF. CDR3 DNA: TGTGCCAGCACCACGACTAGCGGGACCTACGAGCAGTACTTC.

The CDR3 spells CSAREDGPQHF. In DNA, the CDR3 is TGCAGTGCTAGAGAGGACGGGCCCCAGCATTTT. The chain carries TRBV20-1 and TRBJ1-5; D is uncertain. The germline V gene has CDR1 DFQATT and CDR2 SNEGSKA (reference sequence). The CDR3 covers 11 residues. Trimming removed 0 bases from V and 9 bases from J, with 6 bases in between.

The chain joins TRBV9 to TRBJ2-1; no reliable D call. V lost 4 bases, J lost 5 bases, and 13 bases lay in between. CDR1 and CDR2 (germline): SGDLS, YYNGEE. The CDR3 is 14 residues long. Here the CDR3 DNA reads TGTGCCAGCAGCCCGTCAGGCGTAGACAATGAGCAGTTCTTC. It specifies CASSPSGVDNEQFF.

The V and J genes are TRBV27 and TRBJ1-4; D gene ambiguous. CDR1 MNHEY and CDR2 SMNVEV come from the germline V gene (reference sequence). The CDR3 spans 14 residues. V shed 3 bases and J shed 4 bases, with 9 bases lying between them. In nucleotides, the CDR3 is TGTGCCAGCAGTTTCGACCGGTATAATGAAAAACTGTTTTTT. Its translation: CASSFDRYNEKLFF.

The genes are TRBV9 and TRBJ2-3; 7 positions match TRBD2. The CDR3 is 15 residues long. V dropped 2 bases and J dropped 0; count of bases not matched to a gene: 3. CDR1 is SGDLS and CDR2 is YYNGEE in the germline V gene. The CDR3 spells CASSVTSTSTDTQYF. Here the CDR3 DNA reads TGTGCCAGCAGCGTGACTAGCACTAGCACAGATACGCAGTATTTT.

This sequence joins TRBV28 and TRBJ2-7, with D uncertain. The CDR3 runs to 12 residues. The germline V gene has CDR1 MDHEN and CDR2 SYDVKM. Deletions cut 6 bases from V and 2 bases from J, with 8 bases between. As DNA, the CDR3 is TGTGCCAGCAGAAAATGGCCCTACGAGCAGTACTTC. Translation gives CASRKWPYEQYF.

The chain couples TRBV19 to TRBJ2-2; TRBD2 matches at 8 bases. The CDR3 runs to 15 residues. CDR1 and CDR2 from the germline V gene are LNHDA and SQIVND (reference sequence). J lost 7 bases, V lost 3 bases, and 7 bases had no gene match. CDR3 bases: TGTGCCAGTAGTATCACCGGGAGGGCCGGCGGGGAGCTGTTTTTT. Translating it yields CASSITGRAGGELFF.

The chain combines TRBV11-2 with TRBJ1-1; no clear D gene. V was shortened by 3 bases and J by 5 bases, with 10 bases between the two germline ends. CDR3 length equals 13 residues. Germline V gene sequence: CDR1 SGHAT, CDR2 FQNNGV. CDR3 protein: CASSFDGRTEAFF. The CDR3 DNA reads TGTGCCAGCAGCTTCGATGGGAGGACTGAAGCTTTCTTT.

The chain combines TRBV7-2 with TRBJ2-1; TRBD1 agrees at 8 bases. The CDR3 is 15 residues long. CDR1 SGHTA and CDR2 FQGNSA come from the germline V gene. V dropped 3 bases and J dropped 4; count of bases not matched to a gene: 5. CDR3 in amino acids: CASSFGQGAYNEQFF. As DNA, the CDR3 is TGTGCCAGCAGCTTTGGGCAGGGGGCGTACAATGAGCAGTTCTTC.

This rearrangement joins TRBV6-5 to TRBJ1-5; D may be TRBD1 (5 bases). This CDR3 is 15 amino acids long. The germline V gene has CDR1 MNHEY and CDR2 SVGAGI. V dropped 0 bases and J dropped 6 bases, with 12 bases sitting between them. In DNA, the CDR3 is TGTGCCAGCAGTTACTCGAACCAGGGCGGTCAGCCCCAGCATTTT. Its translation is CASSYSNQGGQPQHF.